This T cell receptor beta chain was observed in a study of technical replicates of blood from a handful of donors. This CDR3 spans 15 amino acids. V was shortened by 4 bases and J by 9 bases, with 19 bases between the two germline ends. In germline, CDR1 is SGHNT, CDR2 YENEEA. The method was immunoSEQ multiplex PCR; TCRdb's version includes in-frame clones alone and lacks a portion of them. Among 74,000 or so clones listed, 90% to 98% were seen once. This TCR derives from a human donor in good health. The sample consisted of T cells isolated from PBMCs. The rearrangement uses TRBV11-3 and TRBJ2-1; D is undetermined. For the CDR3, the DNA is TGTGCCAGCAGCTCACCGATAGCCGGTCGTGGTGAGCAGTTCTTC. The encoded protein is CASSSPIAGRGEQFF.